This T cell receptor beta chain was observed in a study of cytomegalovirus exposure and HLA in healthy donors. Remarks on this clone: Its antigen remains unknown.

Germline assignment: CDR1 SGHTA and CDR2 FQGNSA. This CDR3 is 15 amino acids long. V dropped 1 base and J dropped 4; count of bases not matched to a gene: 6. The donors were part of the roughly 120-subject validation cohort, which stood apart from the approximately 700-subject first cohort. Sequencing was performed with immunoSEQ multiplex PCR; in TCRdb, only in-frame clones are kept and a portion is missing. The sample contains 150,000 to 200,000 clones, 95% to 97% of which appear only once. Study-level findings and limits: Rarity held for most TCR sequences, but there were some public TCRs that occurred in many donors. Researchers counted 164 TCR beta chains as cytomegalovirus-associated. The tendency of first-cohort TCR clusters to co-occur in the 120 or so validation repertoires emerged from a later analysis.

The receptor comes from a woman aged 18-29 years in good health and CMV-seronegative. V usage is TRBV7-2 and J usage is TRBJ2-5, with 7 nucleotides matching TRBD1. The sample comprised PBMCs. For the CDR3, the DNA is TGTGCCAGCAGCTTAGTAAGGGACAGTAGAGAGACCCAGTACTTC. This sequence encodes CASSLVRDSRETQYF.